This TCR beta chain comes out of a study of blood T cell repertoires in COVID-19 (TCRdb year 2020). Notes on the research overall: Samples covering the acute and convalescent phases of COVID-19 were provided by collaborators in the United States, Italy and Spain. A de-identified subject ID, COVID-19 status, age in years and sex were almost always included in the sample metadata. The repertoires were made available in a free public database intended to serve as a resource for research on the immune response to SARS-CoV-2. The samples were drawn from the first 160 participants of the ongoing ImmuneRACE study and from 950 to 1,500 subjects provided by 6 global collaborators. The material from the prospective study consisted of cDNA or gDNA derived from T cells, B-cell-depleted T cells, or PBMCs. Subjects who had been exposed to COVID-19, were actively infected with it, or had recovered from it provided the deeply sampled blood TCRbeta repertoires that made up the dataset. Where available, HLA class I and class II types were taken from metadata supplied by the sample provider and were not determined by assay-based typing. Here is what the overall study found, with its caveats: Clinical and demographic metadata were provided uncurated, with the amount varying by source and participant.

Samples from volunteer blood donors who had recovered from COVID-19 were contributed by a second Seattle source. The collaborating institutions used their own protocols to collect whole blood in K2EDTA tubes. For TCRbeta analysis, collaborators shipped samples in one of three forms: frozen whole blood, isolated PBMCs, or DNA extracted from either of those sample types. TCRbeta CDR3 regions were amplified from genomic DNA by means of the immunoSEQ Assay, a bias-controlled multiplex PCR. On the study's bioinformatics: Within the assay, amplification of reference gene primers was used to estimate how many nucleated cells each sample contained. To quantify the absolute abundance of each unique TCRbeta CDR3 rearrangement, sequence reads were collapsed and filtered. Productive Simpson clonality was computed per sample as the square root of Simpson's diversity index over productive rearrangements. Here the immuneACCESS table is served through TCRdb, limited to in-frame sequences with V and J called. Missing clones are a known gap in these copies; in checked studies unresolved V genes cover under half, and the rest lacks a known reason. The DNA was the basis for D and trimming; V, J and clone size are from that table. This sample lists 200,000 to 250,000 clones; around four fifths were detected once. The top ten hold 4.5% to 5.5% of the sample.

Note on this clone: What this receptor recognizes is not known. One base away there is no much larger clone; base qualities are not given.

V is clipped by 10 bases and J by 3 bases, and the sequence between their germline boundaries is 18 bases long. There are 14 amino acids in the CDR3, from cysteine to phenylalanine inclusive. The sequence is cut down to CDR3 DNA, 42 bases in frame from base 1. This TCR derives from a woman aged 60-70 years who had recovered from COVID-19. What was sequenced was peripheral blood. The receptor chain draws on TRBV23-1 and TRBJ1-1; TRBD1 is a possible D gene, resting on 6 matching bases. TRBV23-1 is filed as an ORF, its function uncertain. In nucleotide form, the sequence is TGCGCCACCTACTTTGCCGACAGGCACACTGAAGCTTTCTTT. The encoded protein is CATYFADRHTEAFF.